This T cell receptor (beta chain) was sequenced during a study of blood T cell repertoires in COVID-19. Across the whole study: Researchers got acute and convalescent COVID-19 samples from the United States, Italy and Spain. In each case, the material was cDNA or gDNA derived from T cells, B-cell-depleted T cells, or PBMCs.

Germline assignment: CDR1 SGHAT and CDR2 FQNNGV. The CDR3 length is 16 residues. V dropped 7 bases and J dropped 0 bases, with 15 bases sitting between them. In the original analysis: Estimation of nucleated cell counts relied on the amplification of reference gene primers. Assay: immunoSEQ multiplex PCR; the TCRdb copy retains only in-frame clones and omits some. D and trimming were read from the DNA, whereas the V and J calls and clone size are those reported in that table. The table has 250,000 to 350,000 clones, more than 75% seen once; the top ten hold approximately 4%. The J gene is TRBJ2-2, the V gene TRBV11-2, with D perhaps matching TRBD2 (6 bases). The sequencing input was peripheral blood. The TCR originated in a woman aged 50 to 65 with active or convalescent COVID-19. CDR3 protein: CASTSLGRTNTGELFF. The CDR3 nucleotides read TGTGCCAGCACATCTCTTGGGAGGACGAACACCGGGGAGCTGTTTTTT.